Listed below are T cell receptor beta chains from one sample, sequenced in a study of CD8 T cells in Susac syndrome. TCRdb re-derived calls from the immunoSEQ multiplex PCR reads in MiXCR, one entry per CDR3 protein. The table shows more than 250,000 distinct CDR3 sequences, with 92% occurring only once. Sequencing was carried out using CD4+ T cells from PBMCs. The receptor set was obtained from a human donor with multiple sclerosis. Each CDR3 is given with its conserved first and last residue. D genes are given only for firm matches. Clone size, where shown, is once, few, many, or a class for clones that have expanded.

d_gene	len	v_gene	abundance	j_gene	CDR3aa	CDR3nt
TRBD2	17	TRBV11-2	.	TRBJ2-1	CASSIAGGPPSYNEQFF	TGTGCCAGCAGCATAGCGGGAGGGCCCCCATCCTACAATGAGCAGTTCTTC
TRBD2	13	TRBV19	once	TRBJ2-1	CASGRASYNEQFF	TGTGCCAGCGGGAGGGCCTCCTACAATGAGCAGTTCTTC
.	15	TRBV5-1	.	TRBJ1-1	CASSLEGPGQGEAFF	TGCGCCAGCAGCTTGGAGGGGCCAGGCCAAGGTGAAGCTTTCTTT
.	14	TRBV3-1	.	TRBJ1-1	CASSLGHQGTEAFF	TGTGCCAGCAGTCTGGGACATCAGGGCACTGAAGCTTTCTTT
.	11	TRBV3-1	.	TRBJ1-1	CASSPGTKTFF	TGTGCCAGCAGCCCCGGGACGAAAACTTTCTTT
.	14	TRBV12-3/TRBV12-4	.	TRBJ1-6	CASSSTSGFSPLHF	TGTGCCAGCAGTTCGACCTCAGGTTTTTCACCCCTCCACTTT
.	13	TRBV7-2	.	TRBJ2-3	CASSARVPDTQYF	TGTGCCAGCAGCGCCCGAGTCCCAGATACGCAGTATTTT
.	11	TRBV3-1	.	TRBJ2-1	CASSQVDEQFF	TGTGCCAGCAGCCAAGTGGATGAGCAGTTCTTC
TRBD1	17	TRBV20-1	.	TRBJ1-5	CSASSPFTGGKGQPQHF	TGCAGTGCTAGTAGTCCGTTTACAGGGGGCAAGGGCCAGCCCCAGCATTTT
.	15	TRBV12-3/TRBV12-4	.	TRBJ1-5	CASSYKPLGNQPQHF	TGTGCCAGCAGTTACAAACCACTGGGAAATCAGCCCCAGCATTTT
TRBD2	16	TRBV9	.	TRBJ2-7	CASSPLSSGGPYEQYF	TGTGCCAGCAGCCCCCTTTCTAGCGGGGGCCCCTACGAGCAGTACTTC
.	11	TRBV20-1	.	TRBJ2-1	CSARASGVPFF	TGCAGTGCTAGGGCCTCCGGCGTCCCGTTCTTC
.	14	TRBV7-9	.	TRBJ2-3	CASSLYTGRDTQYF	TGTGCCAGCAGCTTATACACCGGGCGCGATACGCAGTATTTT
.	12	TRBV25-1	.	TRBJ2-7	CASRLDGYEQYF	TGTGCCAGCAGATTAGACGGTTACGAGCAGTACTTC
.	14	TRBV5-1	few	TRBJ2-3	CASSLTVSTDTQYF	TGTGCCAGCAGTCTGACAGTTAGCACAGATACGCAGTATTTT
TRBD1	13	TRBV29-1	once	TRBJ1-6	CSVGTGLNSPLHF	TGCAGCGTAGGGACAGGGCTTAATTCACCCCTCCACTTT
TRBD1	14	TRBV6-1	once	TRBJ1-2	CASRQGAGNYGYTF	TGTGCCAGCCGACAGGGGGCGGGTAACTATGGCTACACCTTC
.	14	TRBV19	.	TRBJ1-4	CASSQPRANEKLFF	TGTGCCAGTAGTCAGCCCCGGGCTAATGAAAAACTGTTTTTT
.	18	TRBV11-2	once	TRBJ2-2	CASSPGQLQYQNTGELFF	TGTGCCAGCAGCCCCGGACAGCTCCAGTACCAGAACACCGGGGAGCTGTTTTTT
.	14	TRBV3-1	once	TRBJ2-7	CASSQERPAYEQYF	TGTGCCAGCAGCCAAGAGCGGCCCGCCTACGAGCAGTACTTC
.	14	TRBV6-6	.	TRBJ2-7	CASRISGAHYEQYF	TGTGCCAGCAGGATCTCAGGGGCGCACTACGAGCAGTACTTC
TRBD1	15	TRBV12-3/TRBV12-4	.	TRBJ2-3	CASGDRGTRPDTQYF	TGTGCCAGCGGAGACAGGGGGACGAGGCCAGATACGCAGTATTTT
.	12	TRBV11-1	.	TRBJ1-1	CASSSRTSEAFF	TGTGCCAGCAGCTCAAGGACGTCTGAAGCTTTCTTT
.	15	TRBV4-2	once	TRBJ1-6	CASSHRGGGDSPLHF	TGTGCCAGCAGCCATAGGGGTGGCGGGGATTCACCCCTCCACTTT
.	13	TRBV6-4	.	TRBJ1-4	CASSDYPDGELFF	TGTGCCAGCAGTGACTACCCGGACGGGGAACTGTTTTTT
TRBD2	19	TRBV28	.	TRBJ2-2	CASSFIRGLAGVNTGELFF	TGTGCCAGCAGTTTCATCCGGGGACTAGCGGGGGTGAACACCGGGGAGCTGTTTTTT
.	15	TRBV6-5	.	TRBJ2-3	CASSRFLVSTDTQYF	TGTGCCAGCAGTCGATTTCTGGTCAGCACAGATACGCAGTATTTT
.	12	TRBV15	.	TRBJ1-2	CATSRSGVGYTF	TGTGCCACCAGCAGATCAGGGGTTGGCTACACCTTC
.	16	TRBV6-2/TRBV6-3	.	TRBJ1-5	CASSLYSAGNNQPQHF	TGTGCCAGCAGTCTTTATTCTGCAGGCAACAATCAGCCCCAGCATTTT
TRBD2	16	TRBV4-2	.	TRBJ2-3	CASSLSGGAGTDTQYF	TGTGCCAGCAGCCTTAGCGGGGGGGCGGGGACAGATACGCAGTATTTT
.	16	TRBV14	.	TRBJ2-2	CASSQVGGTSTGELFF	TGTGCCAGCAGCCAAGTAGGAGGAACGAGCACCGGGGAGCTGTTTTTT
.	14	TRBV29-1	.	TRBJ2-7	CSVEFGSRGYEQYF	TGCAGCGTTGAATTTGGGTCCAGGGGCTACGAGCAGTACTTC
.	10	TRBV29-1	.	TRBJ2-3	CSGRTDTQYF	TGCAGCGGCCGCACAGATACGCAGTATTTT
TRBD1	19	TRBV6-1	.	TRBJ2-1	CASSEGSGQGDRSYNEQFF	TGTGCCAGCAGTGAAGGAAGTGGGCAGGGGGATAGGTCCTACAATGAGCAGTTCTTC
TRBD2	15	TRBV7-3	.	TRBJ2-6	CASSRTRAGANVLTF	TGTGCCAGCTCCAGGACTAGGGCTGGGGCCAACGTCCTGACTTTC
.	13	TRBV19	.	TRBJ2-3	CASTNGVTDTQYF	TGTGCCAGTACTAATGGTGTCACAGATACGCAGTATTTT
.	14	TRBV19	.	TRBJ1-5	CASSSGGRWQPQHF	TGTGCCAGTAGTAGCGGGGGGCGATGGCAGCCCCAGCATTTT
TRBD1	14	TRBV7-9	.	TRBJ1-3	CASSEPGQGYTIYF	TGTGCCAGCAGCGAGCCCGGACAGGGTTACACCATATATTTT
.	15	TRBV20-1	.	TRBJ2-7	CSASPRLVRAGEQYF	TGCAGTGCTAGTCCCAGGTTAGTTCGGGCCGGCGAGCAGTACTTC
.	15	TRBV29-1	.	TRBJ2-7	CSVEIRAVSPYEQYF	TGCAGCGTTGAAATTAGGGCCGTCTCCCCCTACGAGCAGTACTTC
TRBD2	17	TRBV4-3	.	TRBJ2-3	CASSQDPAGGPSDTQYF	TGCGCCAGCAGCCAAGACCCAGCGGGAGGGCCCTCAGATACGCAGTATTTT
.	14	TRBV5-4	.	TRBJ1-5	CASSLGQGFQPQHF	TGTGCCAGCAGCTTGGGGCAGGGCTTCCAGCCCCAGCATTTT
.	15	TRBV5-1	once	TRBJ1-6	CASSLTGTHNSPLHF	TGCGCCAGCAGCTTAACAGGAACTCATAATTCACCCCTCCACTTT
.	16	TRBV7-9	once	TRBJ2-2	CASSLGGGSSTGELFF	TGTGCCAGCAGCTTAGGTGGGGGTTCGAGCACCGGGGAGCTGTTTTTT
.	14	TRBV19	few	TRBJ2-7	CASSPGLLSYEQYF	TGTGCCAGTAGCCCGGGACTCCTCTCCTACGAGCAGTACTTC
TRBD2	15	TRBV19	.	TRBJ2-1	CASSQSSGAYNEQFF	TGTGCCAGTAGCCAGTCTAGCGGAGCCTACAATGAGCAGTTCTTC
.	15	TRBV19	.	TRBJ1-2	CASSVQGQSDYGYTF	TGTGCCAGTAGTGTGCAGGGACAAAGCGACTATGGCTACACCTTC
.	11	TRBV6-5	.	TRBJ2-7	CASSLRGFLYF	TGTGCCAGCAGTCTCAGGGGTTTTCTGTACTTC
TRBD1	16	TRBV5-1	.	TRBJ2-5	CASSPLGDRLQETQYF	TGCGCCAGCAGTCCCCTGGGGGACAGATTACAAGAGACCCAGTACTTC
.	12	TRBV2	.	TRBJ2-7	CASGGEFYEQYF	TGTGCCAGCGGGGGTGAGTTCTACGAGCAGTACTTC
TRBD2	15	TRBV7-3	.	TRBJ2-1	CASSLGLAEYNEQFF	TGTGCCAGCAGCTTAGGTCTAGCGGAGTACAATGAGCAGTTCTTC
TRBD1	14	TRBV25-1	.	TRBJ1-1	CASSEDRVDTEAFF	TGTGCCAGCAGTGAAGACAGGGTGGACACTGAAGCTTTCTTT
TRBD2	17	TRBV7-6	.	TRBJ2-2	CASSQGLAGRNTGELFF	TGTGCCAGCAGCCAGGGACTAGCGGGGAGGAACACCGGGGAGCTGTTTTTT
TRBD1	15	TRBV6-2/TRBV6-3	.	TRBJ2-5	CASSYLSRGLETQYF	TGTGCCAGCAGTTACCTCTCCAGGGGGCTGGAGACCCAGTACTTC
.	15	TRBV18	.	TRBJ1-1	CASSPRQVSNTEAFF	TGTGCCAGCTCACCCAGACAGGTCTCGAACACTGAAGCTTTCTTT
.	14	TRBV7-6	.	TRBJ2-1	CASSLSRSYNEQFF	TGTGCCAGCAGCTTATCCCGCTCCTACAATGAGCAGTTCTTC